The 30 T cell receptor beta chains below were found in one sample sequenced in a study of identical twins. TCRdb fed the 5' RACE reads into MiXCR, producing one record per CDR3 protein. This table has around 200,000 distinct CDR3 sequences, less than 10% appearing once. Material: memory (CD45RO+) T cells sorted from blood. The receptors shown here come from a woman between 18 and 29 years old in good health.

This clonotype was observed many times. The CDR3 here is CASSHLSGRPTYNEQFF. Here the CDR3 DNA reads TGTGCCAGCAGTCACCTTAGCGGGAGGCCCACCTACAATGAGCAGTTCTTC. The gene calls are TRBV14 and TRBJ2-1; TRBD2 matches 10 bases. V was clipped by 6 bases and J by 2 bases; unmatched bases: 10. CDR1 is SGHDN and CDR2 is FVKESK in the germline V gene. This CDR3 contains 17 residues.

This clonotype was counted ten times or more. V usage is TRBV3-1 and J usage is TRBJ1-1; 9 bases map to TRBD1. The trim removed 2 bases at V and 4 bases at J, leaving 2 bases unmatched. The CDR3 spans 14 residues. Germline lookup yields CDR1 LGHDT and CDR2 YNNKEL (reference sequence). The CDR3 reads CASSQPGQGTEAFF. The CDR3 nucleotides are TGTGCCAGCAGCCAACCGGGACAGGGCACTGAAGCTTTCTTT.

A few counts support this clonotype. This chain joins TRBV20-1 and TRBJ1-1; D not resolved. Per germline, CDR1 DFQATT and CDR2 SNEGSKA (reference sequence). The CDR3 sequence is 15 residues long. V lost 0 bases and J lost 3, with 14 bases in between. CDR3 DNA sequence: TGCAGTGCTAGAGATCCGGGCAAAAGGGACACTGAAGCTTTCTTT. Translated: CSARDPGKRDTEAFF.

This chain links TRBV29-1 with TRBJ2-7; D is unresolved. The CDR3 runs 13 residues. Trimming cost V 3 bases and J 1 base, with 10 bases left between them. Germline V lookup: CDR1 SQVTM, CDR2 ANQGSEA. The CDR3 spells CSVDFLPSYEQYF. CDR3 DNA: TGCAGCGTTGACTTCCTACCTTCCTACGAGCAGTACTTC.

This rearrangement joins TRBV3-1 to TRBJ2-4, with D perhaps matching TRBD2 (6 bases). V was clipped by 1 base and J by 5 bases, with 12 bases between them. CDR3 length: 15 amino acids. The germline V gene encodes CDR1 LGHDT and CDR2 YNNKEL (reference sequence). CDR3 sequence reads: CASSQGSAGQNIQYF. As DNA, the CDR3 is TGTGCCAGCAGCCAAGGGTCCGCGGGACAAAACATTCAGTACTTC.

This clonotype was picked up many times. As DNA, the CDR3 is TGTGCCAGCAGTGACCCCTTGGGGGGCCAAGGCGAGCAGTACTTC. Translation gives CASSDPLGGQGEQYF. V usage is TRBV25-1 and J usage is TRBJ2-7, with D perhaps TRBD1 or TRBD2 (6 bases each). The germline V gene has CDR1 MGHDK and CDR2 SYGVNS. This CDR3 spans 15 amino acids. The V gene lost 3 bases and the J gene lost 6 bases, with 18 bases spanning the gap.

This clonotype was found a few times. The chain links TRBV20-1 to TRBJ2-1, with D uncertain. Trimming cost V 7 bases and J 2 bases, with 21 bases left between them. This CDR3 has 16 amino acids. The germline V gene encodes CDR1 DFQATT and CDR2 SNEGSKA (reference sequence). The CDR3 nucleotides are TGCAGTGGCGAAAGTAGGGCCAGTGAGGCCTACAATGAGCAGTTCTTC. It translates to CSGESRASEAYNEQFF.

Only a few counts were recorded for this clonotype. This chain connects TRBV9 to TRBJ2-1; tentative D call: TRBD2 (6 bases). V was trimmed by 4 bases and J by 9 bases, leaving 8 bases between them. The CDR3 sequence is 11 residues long. Germline V CDR1 and CDR2: SGDLS, YYNGEE. CDR3: CASSLGSEQFF. CDR3 DNA: TGTGCCAGCAGCCTCGGGAGTGAGCAGTTCTTC.

The chain recombines TRBV11-3 with TRBJ2-1; tentatively, D is TRBD1 (5 bases). Trimming pared 8 bases from V and 6 bases from J, leaving 8 bases between. Germline V gene data show CDR1 as SGHNT and CDR2 as YENEEA. The CDR3 has 11 residues. The CDR3 DNA sequence: TGTGCCAGCGGGGCTACCAATGAGCAGTTCTTC. Encoded protein: CASGATNEQFF. The entire variable domain, with the rest obtained from reference TRBV11-3 and TRBJ2-1, is as follows: EAGVVQSPRYKIIEKKQPVAFWCNPISGHNTLYWYLQNLGQGPELLIRYENEEAVDDSQLPKDRFSAERLKGVDSTLKIQPAELGDSAVYLCASGATNEQFFGPGTRLTVL.

Ten or more counts support this clonotype. J is TRBJ2-7 and V is TRBV25-1, with 8 bases fitting TRBD1. CDR1 is MGHDK, CDR2 SYGVNS, per germline. J was trimmed by 6 bases and V by 4 bases; bases with no gene match: 8. The CDR3 consists of 14 residues. CDR3 loop: CASSGDRGPSEQYF. The CDR3 DNA reads TGTGCCAGCAGTGGAGACAGGGGTCCCTCCGAGCAGTACTTC.

This clonotype has only a few counts. The J gene is TRBJ2-1, the V gene TRBV20-1; tentatively, D is TRBD2 (5 bases). The CDR3 extends over 13 amino acids. Trimming left V 5 bases short and J 3 bases short, with 11 bases between. From germline, CDR1 is DFQATT and CDR2 SNEGSKA (reference sequence). CDR3 sequence: CSAALAGYNEQFF. The CDR3 DNA reads TGCAGTGCTGCACTGGCGGGCTACAATGAGCAGTTCTTC.

J is TRBJ2-6 and V is TRBV4-3; D uncertain. Germline V gene data show CDR1 as LGHNA and CDR2 as YSLEER. V was pared by 0 bases and J by 0 bases, with 9 bases between. The CDR3 is made up of 17 amino acids. The CDR3 DNA sequence: TGCGCCAGCAGCCAAGATATCGATTTCTCTGGGGCCAACGTCCTGACTTTC. Protein product: CASSQDIDFSGANVLTF.

The chain links TRBV7-8 to TRBJ2-5; a possible D gene is TRBD2 (5 bases). In germline, CDR1 is SGHVS, CDR2 FQNEAQ. V shed 1 base and J shed 5 bases, with 11 bases lying between them. This CDR3 has 14 amino acids. The DNA for the CDR3 is TGTGCCAGCAGCTTAGAAACGGGATTGGAGACCCAGTACTTC. It yields the protein CASSLETGLETQYF.

This clonotype was detected a few times. The rearrangement uses TRBV6-1 and TRBJ1-2; 7 bases align to TRBD1. The CDR3 is made up of 13 amino acids. The junction had 6 bases not matched to a gene; V was cut back by 7 bases and J by 4 bases. Germline-derived CDR1 and CDR2 are MNHNS and SASEGT. The CDR3 here is CASTEGAGYGYTF. The CDR3, as DNA: TGTGCCAGCACCGAGGGGGCTGGCTATGGCTACACCTTC.

This clonotype occurred a few times. The J gene is TRBJ2-1, the V gene TRBV3-1, with 9 nucleotides matching TRBD2. With V trimmed by 2 bases and J by 8 bases, 10 bases remained unmatched. CDR1 and CDR2 from the germline V gene are LGHDT and YNNKEL (reference sequence). This CDR3 has 16 residues. CDR3 DNA sequence: TGTGCCAGCAGCCAACACACGGGGAGCGGGAGGCATGAGCAGTTCTTC. It codes for CASSQHTGSGRHEQFF.

The rearrangement links TRBV7-8 to TRBJ1-1; perhaps TRBD1 as D (6 bases). V shed 4 bases and J shed 8 bases, with 11 bases lying between them. The length of the CDR3 is 12 residues. The V gene's germline CDR1 is SGHVS and CDR2 FQNEAQ. CDR3 sequence (DNA): TGTGCCAGCAGCTCAGGGGAGACCGAAGCTTTCTTT. Its translation: CASSSGETEAFF.

The rearrangement uses TRBV4-3 and TRBJ2-7; D unclear. The CDR3 has 12 amino acids. V dropped 3 bases and J dropped 2 bases, with 5 bases sitting between them. Germline V gene sequence: CDR1 LGHNA, CDR2 YSLEER. The CDR3 DNA follows: TGCGCCAGCAGCCACGCAGCCTACGAGCAGTACTTC. This sequence encodes CASSHAAYEQYF.

There are a few counts of this clonotype. The CDR3 is CASSLGTSGPGELFF. In nucleotides, the CDR3 is TGTGCCAGCAGCTTAGGGACTAGCGGACCCGGGGAGCTGTTTTTT. The chain carries TRBV7-3 and TRBJ2-2; 11 bases agree with TRBD2. The CDR3 covers 15 residues. The germline V gene encodes CDR1 SGHTA and CDR2 FQGTGA. V trimming: 2 bases; J trimming: 6 bases; junction bases outside the gene matches: 2.

There are many counts of this clonotype. The chain couples TRBV20-1 to TRBJ2-7; no firm D call. This CDR3 contains 12 residues. In germline, CDR1 is DFQATT, CDR2 SNEGSKA (reference sequence). The ends were cut back, 2 bases at V and 2 bases at J, with 7 bases in the middle. The CDR3 spells CSARQFTYEQYF. Here the CDR3 DNA reads TGCAGTGCTAGACAGTTTACCTACGAGCAGTACTTC.

The V gene is TRBV29-1, the J gene TRBJ2-7, with 7 nucleotides matching TRBD1. J lost 3 bases, V lost 6 bases, and 5 bases had no gene match. CDR1 and CDR2 (germline): SQVTM, ANQGSEA. The length of the CDR3 is 12 residues. The CDR3 region has the DNA TGCAGCGTCGAGGGACAGAGCTACGAGCAGTACTTC. Protein: CSVEGQSYEQYF.

The chain recombines TRBV12-3 or TRBV12-4 with TRBJ2-7, with D perhaps TRBD2 (5 bases). Trimming took 6 bases from V and 7 from J, leaving 19 bases between them. The CDR3 extends over 14 amino acids. CDR3 residues: CASSSGTGSGEQYF. The CDR3 bases are TGTGCCAGCAGCTCAGGCACGGGATCGGGGGAGCAGTACTTC.

The rearrangement uses TRBV29-1 and TRBJ2-6; possibly TRBD2 for D (7 bases). V was cut by 7 bases and J by 2 bases, with 12 bases left in between. The CDR3 contains 14 residues. Germline V gene lookup returns CDR1 SQVTM and CDR2 ANQGSEA. This CDR3 is CSAEGGTGANVLTF. CDR3 DNA sequence: TGCAGCGCCGAGGGGGGGACTGGGGCCAACGTCCTGACTTTC.

This clonotype was counted only a few times. The J gene is TRBJ2-1, the V gene TRBV7-3, with a possible D match to TRBD2 (5 bases). Per the germline V gene, CDR1 is SGHTA and CDR2 is FQGTGA. V was shortened by 2 bases and J by 9 bases, with 11 bases between the two germline ends. The CDR3 has 13 amino acids. This CDR3 reads CASSLVIEGEQFF. CDR3 nucleotides: TGTGCCAGCAGCTTAGTCATAGAGGGTGAGCAGTTCTTC.

This chain connects TRBV6-1 to TRBJ1-2; TRBD1 might be the D (6 bases). Germline CDR1 and CDR2: MNHNS and SASEGT. V dropped 6 bases and J dropped 2 bases, with 10 bases sitting between them. The length of the CDR3 is 13 residues. The CDR3 nucleotides are TGTGCCAGCAGCGGACAGCTCAACTATGGCTACACCTTC. As protein: CASSGQLNYGYTF.

The chain couples TRBV6-2 or TRBV6-3 to TRBJ1-1; D ambiguous. Germline assignment: CDR1 MNHEY and CDR2 SVGEGT. The length of the CDR3 is 13 residues. Trimming cost V 7 bases and J 1 base, with 10 bases left between them. The CDR3 reads CASTPWGNTEAFF. The CDR3 nucleotides are TGTGCCAGCACCCCGTGGGGGAACACTGAAGCTTTCTTT.

This clonotype appeared many times. This chain uses TRBV20-1 with TRBJ2-1; possibly TRBD1 or TRBD2 for D (5 bases each). The CDR3 is 14 amino acids. Germline CDR1 DFQATT, CDR2 SNEGSKA (reference sequence). V was cut by 5 bases and J by 5 bases, with 16 bases left in between. CDR3 sequence (DNA): TGCAGTGCTGCGCGGGTACCCAGGGACAATGAGCAGTTCTTC. It yields the protein CSAARVPRDNEQFF.

In this sample, this clonotype turned up many times. The V gene is TRBV20-1, the J gene TRBJ1-1; 10 positions match TRBD1. This CDR3 is 14 amino acids long. CDR1 is DFQATT and CDR2 is SNEGSKA in the germline V gene (reference sequence). CDR3 coding DNA: TGCAGGATCGACAGGGGGCGGTTAGACACTGAAGCTTTCTTT. Its translation is CRIDRGRLDTEAFF.

The chain combines TRBV7-3 with TRBJ2-1; the match to TRBD2 covers 8 bases. Germline values: CDR1 SGHTA, CDR2 FQGTGA. The V gene end was trimmed by 4 bases and the J gene end by 7 bases; junction bases not matched to a gene: 9. CDR3 length: 15 residues. The CDR3 nucleotides read TGTGCCAGCAGCTCGACCGGGACTAGAAGGAATGAGCAGTTCTTC. Its translation: CASSSTGTRRNEQFF.

The chain has TRBV11-2 and TRBJ2-5; 7 bases are shared with TRBD1. Germline CDR1 and CDR2: SGHAT and FQNNGV. V gave up 5 bases and J gave up 3 bases; unmatched junction bases: 12. The CDR3 sequence is 16 residues long. CDR3 nucleotide sequence: TGTGCCAGCAGCATAGGGGGCGCCAGGGCTGAAGAGACCCAGTACTTC. This translates into CASSIGGARAEETQYF.

This clonotype has at least ten counts. CDR3 protein: CASSLNSRRLKNIQYF. In DNA form, the CDR3 reads TGCGCCAGCAGCTTAAACTCCAGGAGACTAAAAAACATTCAGTACTTC. The chain links TRBV5-1 to TRBJ2-4, with a tentative D call TRBD2 (5 bases). Per the germline V gene, CDR1 is SGHRS and CDR2 is YFSETQ. This CDR3 spans 16 amino acids. Trimming took off 2 bases at V and 4 bases at J, with 16 bases between the two ends.